The rows below give T cell receptor beta chains drawn from one sample of a study of blood T cell repertoires in COVID-19. Assay used: immunoSEQ multiplex PCR; TCRdb lists only in-frame clones, some missing. The profile shows about 240,000 clones, 80% to 90% of them singletons. Sequencing was done on a sample of peripheral blood. The receptors shown here come from a man in his sixties with acute or convalescent COVID-19. Both conserved end residues are part of each CDR3. A D gene is named only where the DNA matches it firmly. The size field is filled for only some rows; it gives once, few, many or a size class.

D	V	length	J	size	DNA	CDR3
-	TRBV2	12	TRBJ2-7	-	TGTGCCAGCAGTCCTCGTCGGGACGAGCAGTACTTC	CASSPRRDEQYF
-	TRBV25-1	14	TRBJ2-1	once	TGTGCCAGCAGTGAAAGGACAGAGGTCAGTGAGCAGTTCTTC	CASSERTEVSEQFF
-	TRBV19	13	TRBJ1-1	-	TGTGCCAGTAGTTCGATACAGTACACTGAAGCTTTCTTT	CASSSIQYTEAFF
-	TRBV6-1	15	TRBJ1-2	once	TGTGCCAGCAGCAATAAGAAACAACAGGGATTTGGCTACACCTTC	CASSNKKQQGFGYTF
TRBD2	TRBV30	14	TRBJ2-1	-	TGTGCCTGGCGGCGGGAGGGACTAGTATATGAGCAGTTCTTC	CAWRREGLVYEQFF
-	TRBV6-5	13	TRBJ1-5	-	TGTGCCAGCAGTTACTCCGGGGGTATGCCCCAGCATTTT	CASSYSGGMPQHF
TRBD2	TRBV28	15	TRBJ2-3	-	TGTGCCAGCAGTTTGGGCGGGGAGGGATCAGATACGCAGTATTTT	CASSLGGEGSDTQYF
TRBD2	TRBV28	15	TRBJ2-7	-	TGTGCCAGCAGCGCAGGGACTAGCGGGACCTACGAGCAGTACTTC	CASSAGTSGTYEQYF
TRBD1	TRBV19	16	TRBJ1-5	-	TGTGCCAGTAGTATTTTGGACAGGGGTGGCAATCAGCCCCAGCATTTT	CASSILDRGGNQPQHF
TRBD2	TRBV29-1	13	TRBJ2-3	-	TGCAGCGTTGCAACGGGAGGGCCAGATACGCAGTATTTT	CSVATGGPDTQYF
TRBD2	TRBV5-6	15	TRBJ2-3	-	TGTGCCAGCAGCACCGGGACTAGCAGTACAGATACGCAGTATTTT	CASSTGTSSTDTQYF
TRBD1	TRBV9	17	TRBJ2-5	-	TGTGCCAGCAGCCCTTCTAACCGGGGACAGGACCAAGAGACCCAGTACTTC	CASSPSNRGQDQETQYF
-	TRBV11-3	11	TRBJ2-5	-	TGTGCCAGCAGCTTCGAAGAGACCCAGTACTTC	CASSFEETQYF
-	TRBV15	15	TRBJ2-7	-	TGTGCCACCAGCAGAGAAGGGGACTGGGGGTACGAGCAGTACTTC	CATSREGDWGYEQYF
-	TRBV7-2	16	TRBJ1-2	-	TGTGCCAGCAGCTTAACCGGACAGAGAGGTACCTATGGCTACACCTTC	CASSLTGQRGTYGYTF
TRBD1	TRBV11-3	18	TRBJ1-1	few	TGTGCCAGCAGCTTACAGCGATCTATCGGACAGGTAAACACTGAAGCTTTCTTT	CASSLQRSIGQVNTEAFF
TRBD1	TRBV28	16	TRBJ2-5	few	TGTGCCAGCACCCCCCGGACAGGGAGGTTCCAAGAGACCCAGTACTTC	CASTPRTGRFQETQYF
TRBD1	TRBV19	16	TRBJ1-1	once	TGTGCCAGTAGTATACGGACAGGGATTGAAGGAACTGAAGCTTTCTTT	CASSIRTGIEGTEAFF
-	TRBV12-3/TRBV12-4	12	TRBJ1-4	-	TGTGCCAGCGGATGGGGAGGCGAAAAACTGTTTTTT	CASGWGGEKLFF
-	TRBV12-3/TRBV12-4	12	TRBJ2-7	-	TGTGCCAGCAGTTTCTGGAGAGACGAGCAGTACTTC	CASSFWRDEQYF
TRBD1	TRBV14	16	TRBJ1-2	-	TGTGCCAGCAGCCGTATATCAGCCGGGACAGGGGGAGGCTACACCTTC	CASSRISAGTGGGYTF
-	TRBV28	12	TRBJ2-7	-	TGTGCCAGCAGTGACGGACAACACGAGCAGTACTTC	CASSDGQHEQYF
-	TRBV7-3	13	TRBJ1-3	many	TGTGCCAGCAGCTTCGACATCGGAAACACCATATATTTT	CASSFDIGNTIYF
-	TRBV6-6	15	TRBJ1-4	-	TGTGCCAGCAGTTACTCGGGGCAGGGAGGAGAAAAACTGTTTTTT	CASSYSGQGGEKLFF
-	TRBV7-9	12	TRBJ1-5	-	TGTGCCAGCGGGCAGGCTAATCAGCCCCAGCATTTT	CASGQANQPQHF
-	TRBV28	12	TRBJ1-2	many	TGTGCCACCAATTCCGGGACACTCGGCTACACCTTC	CATNSGTLGYTF
-	TRBV25-1	13	TRBJ2-7	-	TGTGCCAGCAGTGAAATCGCAGACTACGAGCAGTACTTC	CASSEIADYEQYF
TRBD1	TRBV6-4	18	TRBJ1-1	-	TGTGCCAGCAGTCCGACGCGACAGGGGGGGACAATGAACACTGAAGCTTTCTTT	CASSPTRQGGTMNTEAFF
TRBD2	TRBV9	15	TRBJ2-5	-	TGTGCCAGCAGCGTAGCTCGAGCGGGAGGAGAGACCCAGTACTTC	CASSVARAGGETQYF
TRBD1	TRBV9	16	TRBJ1-2	-	TGTGCCAGCAGCGTAGGCCCCGAGGGACAGGGCTATGGCTACACCTTC	CASSVGPEGQGYGYTF
-	TRBV7-3	17	TRBJ2-1	-	TGTGCCAGCAGCTTATTACCTAGCTCCAGCTCCTACAATGAGCAGTTCTTC	CASSLLPSSSSYNEQFF
-	TRBV14	13	TRBJ2-7	-	TGTGCCAGCGGTCCGACAATAACCTACGAGCAGTACTTC	CASGPTITYEQYF
TRBD1	TRBV4-2	18	TRBJ1-2	-	TGTGCCAGCAGCCAAGATCTGCCGGGACAGCAAGCTAACTATGGCTACACCTTC	CASSQDLPGQQANYGYTF
TRBD2	TRBV4-1	17	TRBJ2-5	-	TGCGCCAGCAGCCAAGATACCTTCCTAGCGGGAAAGGAGACCCAGTACTTC	CASSQDTFLAGKETQYF
TRBD1	TRBV5-4	15	TRBJ2-7	-	TGTGCCAGCAGTAGACAGGGGCCGGTTATCTACGAGCAGTACTTC	CASSRQGPVIYEQYF
TRBD2	TRBV5-4	17	TRBJ2-1	-	TGTGCCAGCAGCCGGGAGGGACTAGCGGGCCTTTACAATGAGCAGTTCTTC	CASSREGLAGLYNEQFF
-	TRBV6-2/TRBV6-3	15	TRBJ2-1	few	TGTGCCAGCAGTTATATAGCCTCCCGGGGCAATGAGCAGTTCTTC	CASSYIASRGNEQFF
-	TRBV18	14	TRBJ1-2	-	TGTGCCAGCTCAGAGGACAGCTCAAACTATGGCTACACCTTC	CASSEDSSNYGYTF
TRBD2	TRBV5-1	14	TRBJ2-7	-	TGCGCCAGCAGCCAAGCGGGAGGTCGCGACGAGCAGTACTTC	CASSQAGGRDEQYF
-	TRBV5-6	16	TRBJ2-1	-	TGTGCCAGCAGCTCGCTCTCGGGAGCCGACTACAATGAGCAGTTCTTC	CASSSLSGADYNEQFF
-	TRBV5-1	14	TRBJ1-1	-	TGCGCCAGCAGCTTGGAGGGCGGGGGTACTGAAGCTTTCTTT	CASSLEGGGTEAFF
TRBD1	TRBV29-1	14	TRBJ1-1	few	TGCAGCGTTGAAAAGGGGGCTTTGAACACTGAAGCTTTCTTT	CSVEKGALNTEAFF
TRBD2	TRBV7-8	17	TRBJ2-2	once	TGTGCCAGCAGCTGGGGACTAGCGGGAGAGGGAATCGGGGAGCTGTTTTTT	CASSWGLAGEGIGELFF
TRBD2	TRBV7-9	16	TRBJ2-3	-	TGTGCCAGCAGTAATCGTTTAGCGGGAGGCCGAGATACGCAGTATTTT	CASSNRLAGGRDTQYF
TRBD1	TRBV12-3/TRBV12-4	13	TRBJ1-1	once	TGTGCCAGCAGTCTAGGACAGGGCCGCGCAGCTTTCTTT	CASSLGQGRAAFF
TRBD2	TRBV7-7	15	TRBJ2-5	-	TGTGCTAGCGGGTACTTTAGCGGACCCCAAGAGACCCAGTACTTC	CASGYFSGPQETQYF
TRBD1	TRBV6-5	14	TRBJ1-2	-	TGTGCCAGCAGTAGAACAGGGGACAAAGGAGGCTACACCTTC	CASSRTGDKGGYTF
TRBD1	TRBV11-1	13	TRBJ1-1	-	TGTGCCAGCAGCTTGCGGGACAGCACTGAAGCTTTCTTT	CASSLRDSTEAFF
TRBD1	TRBV5-5	13	TRBJ2-5	-	TGTGCCAGCAGTTGGACAGGGGAGGGGACCCAGTACTTC	CASSWTGEGTQYF
TRBD2	TRBV5-1	16	TRBJ2-3	-	TGCGCCAGCAGCTTGGGGGGAGCGGGAGGAGTAGATACGCAGTATTTT	CASSLGGAGGVDTQYF
TRBD1	TRBV5-6	16	TRBJ2-2	-	TGTGCCAGCAGCCGAAGGACAGGGCCAAACACCGGGGAGCTGTTTTTT	CASSRRTGPNTGELFF
TRBD1	TRBV6-5	14	TRBJ2-2	-	TGTGCCAGCAGTTACGACAGGGGCACCGGGGAGCTGTTTTTT	CASSYDRGTGELFF
-	TRBV5-1	14	TRBJ1-3	-	TGCGCCAGCAGCTTGGCAGGGGCTGGAAACACCATATATTTT	CASSLAGAGNTIYF